The present T cell receptor beta chain was sequenced within a study of CXCR3-negative and CXCR3-positive naive CD8 T cells. Each TRB cDNA library was prepared by 5' RACE (with UMI labels). With the 5' RACE reads reprocessed, TCRdb shows one record per CDR3 protein and no DNA. The sample table includes under 85,000 distinct CDR3 sequences. Germline V gives CDR1 LNHNV, CDR2 YYDKDF (reference sequence). This CDR3 spans 17 amino acids. As to this clonotype: Its antigen is unknown.

Study outcomes and limitations: CXCR3-positive naive cells carried more hydrophobic TRB CDR3s than CXCR3-negative ones.

Specimen: naive CXCR3+ CD8+ T cells from blood. Subset here: CD45RO-CCR7+CD27+CD95- naive CD8+ T cells expressing CXCR3 (TNR3+). The rearrangement links TRBV15 to TRBJ2-2; the TCRdb D gene call, TRBD1, has no DNA to confirm it. The receptor was derived from a human donor in good health. Some clones in this sample may be carry-over from other donors' samples. Here the CDR3 reads CATSRDPEPGYTGELFF.